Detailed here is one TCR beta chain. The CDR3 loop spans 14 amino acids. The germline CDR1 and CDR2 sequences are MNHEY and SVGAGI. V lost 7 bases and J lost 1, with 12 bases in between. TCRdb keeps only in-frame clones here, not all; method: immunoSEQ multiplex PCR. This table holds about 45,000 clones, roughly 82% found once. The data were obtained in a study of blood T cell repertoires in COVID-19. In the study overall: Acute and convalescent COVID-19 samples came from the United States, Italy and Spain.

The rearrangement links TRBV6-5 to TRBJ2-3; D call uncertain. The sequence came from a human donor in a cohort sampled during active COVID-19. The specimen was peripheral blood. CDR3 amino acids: CASIRSVGTDTQYF. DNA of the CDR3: TGTGCCAGCATCCGAAGCGTGGGCACAGATACGCAGTATTTT.